One and the same sample provided the 18 T cell receptor beta chains below, sequenced in a study of T cell responses to AZD1222 COVID-19 vaccine. Sequenced by immunoSEQ multiplex PCR; TCRdb stores in-frame clones only, minus some. In the table there are about 140,000 clones, 85% to 95% of which are singletons. The sample in question was peripheral blood, obtained after recovery from COVID-19. These receptors were obtained from an adult who had recovered from COVID-19.

The chain has TRBV6-4 and TRBJ1-5; 8 bases match TRBD1. Trimming took 6 bases from V and 2 from J; bases not matched to a gene: 12. This CDR3 contains 17 residues. Germline assignment: CDR1 MRHNA and CDR2 SNTAGT. In DNA, the CDR3 is TGTGCCAGCAGCGAATCCGACAGGGGACTCGGCAATCAGCCCCAGCATTTT. Protein sequence: CASSESDRGLGNQPQHF.

The chain combines TRBV5-1 with TRBJ1-2, with 8 bases that match TRBD1. CDR3 length: 14 amino acids. CDR1 is SGHRS and CDR2 is YFSETQ in the germline V gene. The junction had 4 bases not matched to a gene; V was cut back by 4 bases and J by 2 bases. This CDR3 reads CASSPTGGNYGYTF. As DNA, the CDR3 is TGCGCCAGCAGCCCTACAGGGGGAAACTATGGCTACACCTTC.

The genes are TRBV9 and TRBJ2-7; the D gene is possibly TRBD1 (6 bases). This CDR3 contains 14 residues. Germline CDR1 SGDLS, CDR2 YYNGEE. V dropped 0 bases and J dropped 2 bases, with 9 bases sitting between them. The CDR3 protein is CASSVAPGAYEQYF. CDR3 coding DNA: TGTGCCAGCAGCGTAGCCCCAGGGGCCTACGAGCAGTACTTC. Using reference TRBV9 and TRBJ2-7 for the parts outside the CDR3, the full variable domain is DSGVTQTPKHLITATGQRVTLRCSPRSGDLSVYWYQQSLDQGLQFLIQYYNGEERAKGNILERFSAQQFPDLHSELNLSSLELGDSALYFCASSVAPGAYEQYFGPGTRLTVT.

This sequence joins TRBV6-6 and TRBJ1-6, with D unclear. Per germline, CDR1 MNHNY and CDR2 SVGAGI (reference sequence). The germline V and J ends were trimmed by 5 bases and 10 bases, with 6 bases remaining between them. The CDR3 extends over 11 amino acids. The CDR3 loop reads CASSPGSPLHF. In nucleotides, the CDR3 is TGTGCCAGCAGTCCCGGCTCACCCCTCCACTTT.

V is TRBV5-1 and J is TRBJ2-2; 8 bases match TRBD1. Germline lookup yields CDR1 SGHRS and CDR2 YFSETQ. The CDR3 spans 19 residues. Germline trimming cut 2 bases from V and 0 bases from J; bases unmatched to any gene: 12. The CDR3: CASSFKSQGEDANTGELFF. The CDR3 nucleotides read TGCGCCAGCAGCTTCAAGTCACAGGGGGAGGACGCGAACACCGGGGAGCTGTTTTTT.

The chain carries TRBV2 and TRBJ1-4; 9 positions match TRBD1. The CDR3 consists of 14 residues. Germline V lookup: CDR1 SNHLY, CDR2 FYNNEI. The trim removed 8 bases at V and 7 bases at J, leaving 8 bases unmatched. The CDR3 nucleotides read TGTGCCAGCGCTCCCGGGACAGGGACTGAAAAACTGTTTTTT. It translates to CASAPGTGTEKLFF.

The genes are TRBV9 and TRBJ2-2; no firm D call. The CDR3 consists of 12 residues. The germline V and J ends were trimmed by 3 bases and 4 bases, with 4 bases remaining between them. Per the germline V gene, CDR1 is SGDLS and CDR2 is YYNGEE. CDR3 residues: CASSGLTGELFF. The CDR3 DNA sequence: TGTGCCAGCAGCGGACTCACCGGGGAGCTGTTTTTT.

The chain uses TRBV29-1 and TRBJ1-2; D gene uncertain. The CDR3 runs 12 residues. Trimming took off 3 bases at V and 5 bases at J, with 10 bases between the two ends. CDR1 is SQVTM and CDR2 is ANQGSEA in the germline V gene. The CDR3, as DNA: TGCAGCGTTGAGGATAGGTGGTATGGCTACACCTTC. This gives the protein CSVEDRWYGYTF.

Regarding this clone: This CDR3 is also generated by other DNA sequences in the sample. The chain is built from TRBV5-1 and TRBJ2-1; TRBD2 matches 10 bases. Germline V lookup: CDR1 SGHRS, CDR2 YFSETQ. This CDR3 spans 15 amino acids. After removal of 0 bases from V and 3 bases from J, the junction contained 0 bases not matched to a gene. The CDR3: CASSLGTSGYNEQFF. CDR3 in DNA: TGCGCCAGCAGCTTGGGGACTAGCGGCTACAATGAGCAGTTCTTC.

This clone was detected a few times. The chain combines TRBV5-1 with TRBJ2-2, with a weak D call TRBD2 (6 bases). V was shortened by 3 bases and J by 0 bases, with 12 bases between the two germline ends. CDR1 SGHRS and CDR2 YFSETQ come from the germline V gene. CDR3 size: 16 residues. The CDR3 DNA reads as TGCGCCAGCAGCTCCGCCGGGACTTCGAACACCGGGGAGCTGTTTTTT. This encodes CASSSAGTSNTGELFF.

The V and J genes are TRBV7-9 and TRBJ2-1; D perhaps matches TRBD2 (6 bases). V lost 3 bases and J 8 bases, leaving 14 bases between the germline ends. CDR1 and CDR2 (germline): SEHNR, FQNEAQ (reference sequence). The CDR3 is 14 amino acids. The CDR3 DNA reads TGTGCCAGCAGCTTTGGAGGGAATAGGTATGAGCAGTTCTTC. This gives the protein CASSFGGNRYEQFF.

V is TRBV10-2 and J is TRBJ1-6; TRBD1 might be the D (6 bases). Trimming left V 6 bases short and J 11 bases short, with 17 bases between. CDR1 is WSHSY, CDR2 SAAADI, per germline. The CDR3 loop spans 14 amino acids. The CDR3 DNA follows: TGCGCCAGCAGGGACAGCGGCCCTGTGACACCCCTCCACTTT. Translating gives CASRDSGPVTPLHF.

This chain connects TRBV5-8 to TRBJ1-5; TRBD1 is a possible D gene (5 bases). Trimming pared 1 base from V and 7 bases from J, leaving 12 bases between. Germline CDR1 is SGHTS and CDR2 is YDEGEE. This CDR3 region has 14 residues. The CDR3 sequence is CASSLQGRAQPQHF. CDR3 in DNA: TGTGCCAGCAGCTTGCAGGGCAGGGCACAGCCCCAGCATTTT.

This clone was counted only a few times. The V and J genes are TRBV7-9 and TRBJ2-7, with 8 bases fitting TRBD2. There are 16 residues in the CDR3. V was clipped by 3 bases and J by 2 bases; unmatched bases: 9. Per the germline V gene, CDR1 is SEHNR and CDR2 is FQNEAQ (reference sequence). CDR3 sequence (DNA): TGTGCCAGCAGCTTGGGAAGCGGGAGATCAACCTACGAGCAGTACTTC. It yields the protein CASSLGSGRSTYEQYF.

This chain links TRBV7-2 with TRBJ2-7, with D uncertain. The CDR3 has 13 residues. Trimming took off 2 bases at V and 0 bases at J, with 5 bases between the two ends. Germline V CDR1 and CDR2: SGHTA, FQGNSA. The CDR3 DNA reads TGTGCCAGCAGCTTATACGTCTCCTACGAGCAGTACTTC. Its protein is CASSLYVSYEQYF. Together with reference TRBV7-2 and TRBJ2-7, the CDR3 gives the full variable domain: GAGVSQSPSNKVTEKGKDVELRCDPISGHTALYWYRQSLGQGLEFLIYFQGNSAPDKSGLPSDRFSAERTGGSVSTLTIQRTQQEDSAVYLCASSLYVSYEQYFGPGTRLTVT.

This sequence joins TRBV29-1 and TRBJ1-2; 11 bases map to TRBD1. The CDR3 spans 13 residues. Germline CDR1 SQVTM, CDR2 ANQGSEA. V lost 7 bases to trimming and J lost 5 bases; unmatched junction nucleotides: 6. CDR3 nucleotides: TGCAGCGCCCTTGGACAGGGGGCGTATGGCTACACCTTC. Amino acid sequence: CSALGQGAYGYTF.

The chain carries TRBV6-5 and TRBJ1-6; 10 positions agree with TRBD1. The J segment lost 7 bases and the V segment lost 6 bases, leaving 3 bases of the junction unmatched. Germline V CDR1 and CDR2: MNHEY, SVGAGI. The CDR3 spans 14 residues. As DNA, the CDR3 is TGTGCCAGCAGCAGGGGACAGGGGAATTCACCCCTCCACTTT. Translated: CASSRGQGNSPLHF.

This clone has a handful of counts. The chain links TRBV6-2 or TRBV6-3 to TRBJ2-3; 10 bases line up with TRBD1. V was clipped by 5 bases and J by 4 bases; unmatched bases: 6. The CDR3 loop spans 15 amino acids. CDR1 is MNHEY, CDR2 SVGEGT, per germline. The CDR3 is CASSDGQGEADTQYF. In DNA form, the CDR3 reads TGTGCCAGCAGTGACGGACAGGGGGAGGCAGATACGCAGTATTTT.